The 19 T cell receptor beta chains listed next were all sequenced from one sample in a study of neurological immune-mediated disorders. TCRdb called the 5' RACE reads again in MiXCR, with one record for every CDR3 protein. The table records 60,000 to 90,000 distinct CDR3 sequences, roughly 10% of them present only once. Noted time point: longitudinal time-point 1 (baseline). The material sequenced was PBMCs. Receptors were obtained from a man aged 25 to 45 in good health.

This clonotype was seen just once. CDR3 DNA: TGTGCCATCAACAAGGGATCGGGAGAGACCCAGTACTTC. This encodes CAINKGSGETQYF. This sequence joins TRBV10-3 and TRBJ2-5; D uncertain. This CDR3 contains 13 residues. V lost 7 bases to trimming and J lost 4 bases, with 13 bases between them. Germline CDR1 and CDR2: ENHRY and SYGVKD.

Concerning this clonotype itself: A single base separates this from a much larger clone, so it may be a read error. The rearrangement joins TRBV5-5 to TRBJ2-3; D may be TRBD1 or TRBD2 (5 bases each). The ends were cut back, 0 bases at V and 2 bases at J, with 10 bases in the middle. The length of the CDR3 is 15 residues. CDR1 is SGHKS and CDR2 is YYEKEE in the germline V gene (reference sequence). The CDR3 loop reads CASSLVLGTTDTQYF. Written as DNA, the CDR3 is TGTGCCAGCAGCTTGGTGCTGGGGACCACAGATACGCAGTATTTT.

This clonotype was observed at least ten times. V gene TRBV5-1 combines with J gene TRBJ2-7, with 8 bases fitting TRBD1. V dropped 5 bases and J dropped 2; count of bases not matched to a gene: 12. Germline V gives CDR1 SGHRS, CDR2 YFSETQ. The CDR3 has 16 amino acids. The CDR3 sequence: CASRGFGTGGPYEQYF. The CDR3 DNA reads TGCGCCAGCAGGGGGTTCGGGACAGGCGGTCCCTACGAGCAGTACTTC.

This clonotype was seen ten or more times. J is TRBJ2-5 and V is TRBV5-5; 11 bases fit TRBD1. The CDR3 sequence is 16 residues long. Germline V gene sequence: CDR1 SGHKS, CDR2 YYEKEE (reference sequence). The V segment lost 2 bases and the J segment 4 bases; nucleotides outside the gene matches: 7. The chain's CDR3 is CASSLSGTGGLETQYF. The CDR3 nucleotides are TGTGCCAGCAGCTTATCCGGGACAGGGGGTTTAGAGACCCAGTACTTC.

This clonotype was observed many times. The chain joins TRBV28 to TRBJ1-5; D call uncertain. This CDR3 spans 13 amino acids. The V gene lost 7 bases and the J gene lost 1 base, with 8 bases spanning the gap. Germline V gene sequence: CDR1 MDHEN, CDR2 SYDVKM. CDR3 in amino acids: CASNFGSNQPQHF. The CDR3 nucleotides read TGTGCCAGCAATTTTGGGAGCAATCAGCCCCAGCATTTT.

This clonotype was counted many times. The rearrangement uses TRBV4-2 and TRBJ2-1; 9 nucleotides align to TRBD2. The CDR3 runs 17 residues. The germline V gene encodes CDR1 LGHNA and CDR2 YNFKEQ. The trim removed 0 bases at V and 10 bases at J, leaving 13 bases unmatched. CDR3 bases: TGTGCCAGCAGCCAAGATGGTCTAGCGGGGACTGCCTCAGAGCAGTTCTTC. Encoded protein: CASSQDGLAGTASEQFF.

This clonotype appeared a few times. The V and J genes are TRBV12-3 or TRBV12-4 and TRBJ2-7, with TRBD1 matching 8 bases. The CDR3 sequence is 13 residues long. The ends lost 5 bases at V and 2 bases at J; junction bases unmatched: 2. The CDR3 DNA is TGTGCCAGCAGTCCGGGACAGGCCTACGAGCAGTACTTC. Encoded protein: CASSPGQAYEQYF.

This clonotype was counted ten times or more. V is TRBV30 and J is TRBJ2-5; D gene ambiguous. V lost 6 bases, J lost 1 base, and 12 bases lay in between. The V gene's germline CDR1 is GTSNPN and CDR2 SVGIG (reference sequence). The CDR3 spans 13 residues. CDR3: CACRTSLQETQYF. The CDR3 nucleotides read TGTGCCTGCCGGACCTCTCTCCAAGAGACCCAGTACTTC.

V gene TRBV5-1 combines with J gene TRBJ2-5; D is undetermined. V shed 1 base and J shed 5 bases, with 9 bases lying between them. Looked up from germline, CDR1 is SGHRS and CDR2 is YFSETQ. This CDR3 is built from 13 residues. The CDR3 reads CASSLSLVETQYF. The CDR3 bases are TGCGCCAGCAGCTTGTCTCTTGTCGAGACCCAGTACTTC.

Comment on this clonotype: A much more abundant neighbour one base away suggests this may be a read error. This sequence joins TRBV20-1 and TRBJ2-2, with TRBD1 matching over 9 bases. In germline, CDR1 is DFQATT, CDR2 SNEGSKA (reference sequence). The V and J ends lost 5 bases and 1 base, in that order; junction bases with no gene match: 5. The CDR3 totals 15 residues. In DNA form, the CDR3 reads TGCAGTGCTGTGGACAGGGGTGTGAACACCGGGGAGCTGTTTTTT. This encodes CSAVDRGVNTGELFF.

This clonotype was seen at least ten times. Possible read error: a much larger clone is one base away. The J gene is TRBJ2-7, the V gene TRBV7-9, with 10 bases identical to TRBD2. Germline trimming cut 4 bases from V and 2 bases from J; bases unmatched to any gene: 2. Looked up from germline, CDR1 is SEHNR and CDR2 is FQNEAQ (reference sequence). There are 14 residues in the CDR3. CDR3 sequence: CASSSAGGPYEQYF. For the CDR3, the DNA is TGTGCCAGCAGCTCAGCGGGAGGGCCCTACGAGCAGTACTTC.

The chain joins TRBV28 to TRBJ2-5, with D uncertain. V lost 5 bases to trimming and J lost 2 bases, with 9 bases between them. This CDR3 has 13 amino acids. CDR1 is MDHEN, CDR2 SYDVKM, per germline. The CDR3 here is CASSHGSQETQYF. The DNA for the CDR3 is TGTGCCAGCAGTCACGGTTCTCAAGAGACCCAGTACTTC.

This clonotype was counted many times. In DNA, the CDR3 is TGTGCCAGCAGTGACTCAGGGAGGGGGGGCCAAGAGACCCAGTACTTC. Protein sequence: CASSDSGRGGQETQYF. This rearrangement joins TRBV6-1 to TRBJ2-5; tentative D call: TRBD2 (7 bases). The germline V and J ends were trimmed by 3 bases and 1 base, with 15 bases remaining between them. The germline V gene has CDR1 MNHNS and CDR2 SASEGT. This CDR3 is 16 amino acids long.

This clonotype was found many times. The chain couples TRBV5-1 to TRBJ2-5; no clear D. The V end was cut by 0 bases, the J end by 1 base, with 10 bases between. CDR1 and CDR2 (germline): SGHRS, YFSETQ. The CDR3 has 15 residues. CDR3 in amino acids: CASSLVFALQETQYF. CDR3 in DNA: TGCGCCAGCAGCTTGGTGTTTGCGCTCCAAGAGACCCAGTACTTC.

This clonotype was counted many times. Written as DNA, the CDR3 is TGCGCCAGCAGCGAGGACAGGGGCGATGGCTACACCTTC. This codes for CASSEDRGDGYTF. The genes are TRBV5-1 and TRBJ1-2; 9 bases match TRBD1. Germline CDR1 reads SGHRS; CDR2 reads YFSETQ. The V gene end was trimmed by 4 bases and the J gene end by 6 bases; junction bases not matched to a gene: 4. CDR3 length equals 13 residues.

In this sample, this clonotype turned up many times. The J gene is TRBJ2-1, the V gene TRBV5-1; a weak D match, TRBD1 (7 bases). The germline CDR1 and CDR2 sequences are SGHRS and YFSETQ. The CDR3 is 15 residues long. Trimming removed 1 base at V and 5 bases at J, with 13 bases between. CDR3 sequence reads: CASSLRSGGNNEQFF. In nucleotides, the CDR3 is TGCGCCAGCAGCTTGAGGTCAGGGGGGAACAATGAGCAGTTCTTC.

This clonotype was seen many times. J is TRBJ2-5 and V is TRBV27; D perhaps matches TRBD1 (5 bases). Deletions cut 5 bases from V and 5 bases from J, with 15 bases between. The CDR3 is 14 residues long. Germline V gene sequence: CDR1 MNHEY, CDR2 SMNVEV (reference sequence). Here the CDR3 DNA reads TGTGCCAGCAGTCCGTCAAGATGGGGCGAGACCCAGTACTTC. The encoded protein is CASSPSRWGETQYF.

The genes are TRBV7-9 and TRBJ2-7; a weak D match, TRBD1 (8 bases). Germline assignment: CDR1 SEHNR and CDR2 FQNEAQ (reference sequence). Trimming left V 5 bases short and J 4 bases short, with 18 bases between. The CDR3 is made up of 15 amino acids. The CDR3 sequence is CASSSPDREGYEQYF. CDR3 nucleotides: TGTGCCAGCAGCAGCCCGGACAGGGAGGGTTACGAGCAGTACTTC.

This clonotype came up many times. J is TRBJ2-2 and V is TRBV6-6, with 10 bases that match TRBD2. This CDR3 spans 16 amino acids. V dropped 5 bases and J dropped 1; count of bases not matched to a gene: 4. CDR1 is MNHNY and CDR2 is SVGAGI in the germline V gene (reference sequence). Here the CDR3 DNA reads TGTGCCAGCAGTCCCCCTAGCGGGAGGAACACCGGGGAGCTGTTTTTT. Translation: CASSPPSGRNTGELFF.